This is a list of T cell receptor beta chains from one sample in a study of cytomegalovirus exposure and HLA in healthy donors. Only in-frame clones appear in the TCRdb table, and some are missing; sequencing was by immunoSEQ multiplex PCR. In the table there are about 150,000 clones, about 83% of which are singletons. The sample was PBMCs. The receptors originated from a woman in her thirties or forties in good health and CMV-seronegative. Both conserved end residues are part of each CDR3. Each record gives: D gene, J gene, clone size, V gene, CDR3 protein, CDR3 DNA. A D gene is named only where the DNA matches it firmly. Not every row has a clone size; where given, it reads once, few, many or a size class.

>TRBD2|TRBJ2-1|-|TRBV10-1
CASIGTSGTYNEQFF
TGCGCCAGCATTGGGACTAGCGGCACCTACAATGAGCAGTTCTTC
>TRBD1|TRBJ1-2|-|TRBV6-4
CASRRDRQHYGYTF
TGTGCCAGCAGACGGGACAGACAACACTATGGCTACACCTTC
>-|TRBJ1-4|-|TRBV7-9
CASSSTRYGATNEKLFF
TGTGCCAGCAGCTCAACTCGATATGGAGCAACTAATGAAAAACTGTTTTTT
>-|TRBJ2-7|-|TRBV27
CASSLGRAKGLSSYEQYF
TGTGCCAGCAGTTTAGGGCGTGCGAAGGGGTTGAGCTCCTACGAGCAGTACTTC
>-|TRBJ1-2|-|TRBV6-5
CASSYSSQGGGYTF
TGTGCCAGCAGTTACTCGAGCCAGGGAGGTGGCTACACCTTC
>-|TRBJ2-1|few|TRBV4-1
CASTTSPGGPNEQFF
TGCGCCAGCACCACTTCCCCCGGGGGGCCCAATGAGCAGTTCTTC
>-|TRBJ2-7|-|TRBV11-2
CASSLSGNSYEQYF
TGTGCCAGCAGCCTTAGCGGAAACTCCTACGAGCAGTACTTC
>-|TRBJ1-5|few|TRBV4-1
CASSQPGLNQPQHF
TGCGCCAGCAGCCAACCCGGTCTGAATCAGCCCCAGCATTTT
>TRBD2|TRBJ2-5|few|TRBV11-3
CASSDRLAGRKTQYF
TGTGCCAGCAGCGACCGACTAGCGGGTAGAAAGACCCAGTACTTC
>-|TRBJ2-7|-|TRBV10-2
CASSQEGLPLGEQYF
TGCGCCAGCAGTCAGGAGGGGCTGCCTTTAGGCGAGCAGTACTTC
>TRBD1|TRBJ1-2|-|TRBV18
CASSPGQGANYGYTF
TGTGCCAGCTCACCGGGACAGGGGGCCAACTATGGCTACACCTTC
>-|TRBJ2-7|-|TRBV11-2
CASSLSQYEQYF
TGTGCCAGCAGCTTATCACAGTACGAGCAGTACTTC
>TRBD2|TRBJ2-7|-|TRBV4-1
CASSIGLARSYEQYF
TGCGCCAGCAGCATAGGACTAGCGCGCTCCTACGAGCAGTACTTC
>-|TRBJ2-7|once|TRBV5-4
CASSLVEGYEQYF
TGTGCCAGCAGCTTGGTGGAGGGCTACGAGCAGTACTTC
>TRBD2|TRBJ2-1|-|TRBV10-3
CAISESPTSDNEQFF
TGTGCCATCAGTGAATCGCCCACTAGCGACAATGAGCAGTTCTTC
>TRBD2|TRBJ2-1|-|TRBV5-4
CASSSREGGNEQFF
TGTGCCAGCAGCTCGCGGGAGGGTGGTAATGAGCAGTTCTTC
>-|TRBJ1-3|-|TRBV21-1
CASSNGGTGGAGNTIYF
TGTGCCAGCAGCAATGGAGGAACAGGGGGCGCTGGAAACACCATATATTTT